This T cell receptor beta chain was obtained from a study of blood T cell repertoires in COVID-19. About the research overall: Acute-phase and convalescent COVID-19 samples originated in the United States, Italy and Spain. Sources were T cells, B-cell-depleted T cells, or PBMCs; the material itself was cDNA or gDNA.

In the original workflow: Scientists estimated how many nucleated cells there were by amplifying reference gene primers. The protocol was immunoSEQ multiplex PCR, while the TCRdb copy is restricted to in-frame clones and leaves out a portion. That table supplies the V and J calls and clone size; D and trimming were determined from the DNA. The repertoire includes around 300,000 clones, 86% of them detected once, and 2.1% sits in the top ten. The CDR3 sequence is 11 residues long. V lost 4 bases to trimming and J lost 8 bases, with 8 bases between them. This clone showed up just once. The chain combines TRBV23-1 with TRBJ1-2, with D maybe TRBD1 (5 bases). TRBV23-1 is filed as an ORF, its function uncertain. The specimen sequenced was peripheral blood. The source of this sequence is a woman under 40 who had recovered from COVID-19. The CDR3 DNA sequence: TGCGCCAGCAGTCGGGGGGGAGGCTACACCTTC. Its translation is CASSRGGGYTF.